This TCR beta chain was captured by sequencing in a study of cytomegalovirus exposure and HLA in healthy donors. Assay used: immunoSEQ multiplex PCR; TCRdb lists only in-frame clones, some missing. The sample lists fewer than 300,000 clones; around 87% were seen once. Germline assignment: CDR1 SGHRS and CDR2 YFSETQ. After removal of 4 bases from V and 1 base from J, the junction contained 6 bases not matched to a gene. The CDR3 has 17 residues. In regard to this clone: Its antigen remains unidentified.

Study-wide points: While the bulk of TCR sequences proved rare, some public TCRs turned up in many donors.

This sequence joins TRBV5-1 and TRBJ2-1, with TRBD2 identical over 12 bases. The sequenced sample consisted of PBMCs. The sequence derives from a woman aged 18-29 years in good health and CMV-seronegative. The CDR3 sequence: CASSKPTSGSSYNEQFF. The CDR3, as DNA: TGCGCCAGCAGCAAACCGACTAGCGGGAGTTCCTACAATGAGCAGTTCTTC.